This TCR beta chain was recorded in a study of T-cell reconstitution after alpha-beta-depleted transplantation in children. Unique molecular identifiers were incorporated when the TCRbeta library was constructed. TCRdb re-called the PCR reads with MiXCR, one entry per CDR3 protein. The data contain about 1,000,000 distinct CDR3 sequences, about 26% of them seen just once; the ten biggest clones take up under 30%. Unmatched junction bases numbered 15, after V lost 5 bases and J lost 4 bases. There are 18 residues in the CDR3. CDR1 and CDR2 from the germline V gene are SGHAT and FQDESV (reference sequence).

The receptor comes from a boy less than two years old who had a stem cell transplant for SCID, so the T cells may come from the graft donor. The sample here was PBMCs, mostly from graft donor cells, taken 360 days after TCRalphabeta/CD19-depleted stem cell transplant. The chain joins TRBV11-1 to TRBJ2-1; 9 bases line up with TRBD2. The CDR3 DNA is TGTGCCAGCAGCCCGCCGGGTATTAGCGGGGGCCTATACAATGAGCAGTTCTTC. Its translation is CASSPPGISGGLYNEQFF. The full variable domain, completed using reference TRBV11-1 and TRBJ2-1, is EAEVAQSPRYKITEKSQAVAFWCDPISGHATLYWYRQILGQGPELLVQFQDESVVDDSQLPKDRFSAERLKGVDSTLKIQPAELGDSAMYLCASSPPGISGGLYNEQFFGPGTRLTVL.